This T cell receptor beta chain stems from a study of shared clonotypes between healthy human individuals. Study-level information: Researchers assigned three CD4 naive, three CD4 memory, two CD8 naive and one CD8 memory plate to each donor.

Per sorted-subset replicate PCR, input was roughly 220 ng DNA, representing 30,000 to 35,000 T cell genomes. Measured with immunoSEQ multiplex PCR; TCRdb has only the in-frame clones, and not every one. The sample yields about 1.1 million clones, 60% to 80% seen once. CDR3 length: 14 amino acids. V shed 3 bases and J shed 2 bases, with 11 bases lying between them. Per the germline V gene, CDR1 is KGHSH and CDR2 is LQKENI. A word on this clone: Its antigen is still unknown.

Study-level points and caveats: Approximately 5.1% was the fraction of naive CD4 clonotypes found shared across four donors.

The chain employs TRBV18 and TRBJ2-7, with D possibly TRBD2 on 5 matching bases. This receptor was identified in a man aged 18 to 29 in good health. Some clones in this sample may be carry-over from other donors' samples. The sample was memory CD4+ T cells from PBMCs. Specified subset: CD45RA-negative fraction. CDR3: CASSPSGNPYEQYF. CDR3 nucleotides: TGTGCCAGCTCACCTTCCGGGAATCCCTACGAGCAGTACTTC.